This T cell receptor beta chain is drawn from a study of blood T cell repertoires in COVID-19. Study background: Samples of COVID-19 (acute and convalescent) were obtained from the United States, Italy and Spain. In each case, the material was cDNA or gDNA derived from T cells, B-cell-depleted T cells, or PBMCs.

This CDR3 comprises 10 residues. As originally analysed: Nucleated cell number was recorded as an estimate derived from reference gene primer amplification. Clones were read by immunoSEQ multiplex PCR, and TCRdb kept only the in-frame ones, dropping some. Clonal size and the V and J genes are those of that table, whereas D and trimming came from the DNA. The sample carries 100,000 to 150,000 clones, over 70% recorded once. The clonotype originates from a woman in her 70s with acute or convalescent COVID-19. V and J are TRBV1 and TRBJ2-2; TRBD2 is taken as the D call from the table, unchecked against the DNA. TRBV1 is deemed a pseudogene. The specimen sequenced was peripheral blood. The CDR3 nucleotides read TGCACCAGACTCACCGGGGAGCTGTTTTTT. This encodes CTRLTGELFF.